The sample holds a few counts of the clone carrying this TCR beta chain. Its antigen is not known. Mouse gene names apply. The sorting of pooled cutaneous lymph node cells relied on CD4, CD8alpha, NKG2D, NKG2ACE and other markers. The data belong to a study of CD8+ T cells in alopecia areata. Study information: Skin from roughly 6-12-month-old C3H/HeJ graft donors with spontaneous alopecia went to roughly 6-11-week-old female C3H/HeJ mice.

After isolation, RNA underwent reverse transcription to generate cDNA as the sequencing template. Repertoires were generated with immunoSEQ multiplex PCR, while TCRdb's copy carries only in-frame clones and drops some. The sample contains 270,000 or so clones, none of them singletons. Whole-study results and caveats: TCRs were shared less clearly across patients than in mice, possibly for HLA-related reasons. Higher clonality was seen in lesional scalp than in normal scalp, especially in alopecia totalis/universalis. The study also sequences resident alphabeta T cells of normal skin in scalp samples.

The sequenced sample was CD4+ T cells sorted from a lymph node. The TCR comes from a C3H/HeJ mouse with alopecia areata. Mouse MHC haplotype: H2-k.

This CDR3 reads CASSARHISAETLYF. The covered CDR3 bases are TGTGCCAGCAGTGCCCGACATATTAGTGCAGAA. The rearrangement uses TRBV13-3 and TRBJ2-3; D gene unclear. The read falls 4 residues short of the CDR3 end, and the missing part is taken from the germline J gene. The V end lost 3 bases, the J end lost 0 bases, and 11 bases lay between the germline ends. Germline CDR1 NNHDY, CDR2 SYVADS. The CDR3 covers 15 residues.